Below are 21 T cell receptor beta chains sequenced from a single sample in a study of shared clonotypes between healthy human individuals (dated by TCRdb to 2018 to 2021). Libraries were constructed by the immunoSEQ multiplex PCR assay. TCRdb's version of the immuneACCESS table is confined to in-frame rearrangements and falls short of the full clone set. An unresolved V gene accounts for under half of the shortfall where checked; the remainder is of unknown origin. In this sample the table shows roughly 1,500,000 clones, approximately 98.5% of which occur a single time. Together, the top ten hold 0.36% of the sample. The sample taken for sequencing was naive CD4+ T cells sorted from blood. The cell subset or site label, as the study defines it: CD45RA+ positively selected. Source of these receptors: a man aged 30-40 years in good health.

This clone occurred once. The genes are TRBV5-1 and TRBJ2-1, with a tentative D call TRBD2 (5 bases). The germline CDR1 and CDR2 sequences are SGHRS and YFSETQ. The CDR3 length is 15 residues. Trimming took 4 bases from V and 6 from J, leaving 17 bases between them. The CDR3 DNA sequence: TGCGCCAGCAGCCCCGGGGTGTCTCCCCGCAATGAGCAGTTCTTC. Translated: CASSPGVSPRNEQFF.

The count of this clone is one. The chain couples TRBV5-4 to TRBJ2-3; no clear D. V was clipped by 4 bases and J by 2 bases, with 17 bases between them. This CDR3 is 16 amino acids long. The germline CDR1 and CDR2 sequences are SGHNT and YYREEE (reference sequence). The CDR3 nucleotides read TGTGCCAGCAGCGCTGCCGGGCGATCGGCCACAGATACGCAGTATTTT. It encodes CASSAAGRSATDTQYF.

The chain uses TRBV30 and TRBJ1-1; no reliable D call. Between the trimmed V and J ends, which lost 3 bases and 5 bases, there was a span of 13 bases. The CDR3 sequence is 13 residues long. The V gene's germline CDR1 is GTSNPN and CDR2 SVGIG (reference sequence). The CDR3 bases are TGTGCCTGGAGGTTTGCGACGGGTACTGAAGCTTTCTTT. It specifies CAWRFATGTEAFF. The full variable domain, rest sourced from reference TRBV30 and TRBJ1-1, is SQTIHQWPATLVQPVGSPLSLECTVEGTSNPNLYWYRQAAGRGLQLLFYSVGIGQISSEVPQNLSASRPQDRQFILSSKKLLLSDSGFYLCAWRFATGTEAFFGQGTRLTVV.

The sample holds one count of this clone. The rearrangement uses TRBV19 and TRBJ2-7, with 7 bases lining up with TRBD2. The germline gives CDR1 LNHDA, CDR2 SQIVND (reference sequence). The V segment lost 8 bases and the J segment 1 base; nucleotides outside the gene matches: 17. The CDR3 is 17 residues long. The CDR3 here is CASAAGQAGDPSYEQYF. The DNA for the CDR3 is TGTGCCAGTGCCGCTGGTCAGGCGGGAGACCCATCCTACGAGCAGTACTTC. Filled out from reference TRBV19 and TRBJ2-7, the complete variable domain reads DGGITQSPKYLFRKEGQNVTLSCEQNLNHDAMYWYRQDPGQGLRLIYYSQIVNDFQKGDIAEGYSVSREKKESFPLTVTSAQKNPTAFYLCASAAGQAGDPSYEQYFGPGTRLTVT.

This chain uses TRBV5-7 with TRBJ2-3; 9 bases fit TRBD1. TRBV5-7 is labeled an ORF, and its function is uncertain. Unmatched junction bases numbered 11, after V lost 3 bases and J lost 6 bases. The CDR3 totals 16 residues. The CDR3 sequence: CASSCTGGVLTDTQYF. The CDR3 region has the DNA TGTGCCAGCAGCTGCACAGGGGGCGTGTTGACGGATACGCAGTATTTT.

The chain links TRBV29-1 to TRBJ1-1; a weak D match, TRBD1 (5 bases). The V gene's germline CDR1 is SQVTM and CDR2 ANQGSEA. This CDR3 contains 13 residues. V was pared by 3 bases and J by 0 bases, with 8 bases between. CDR3 in amino acids: CSVDTGMNTEAFF. The CDR3 region has the DNA TGCAGCGTTGATACAGGTATGAACACTGAAGCTTTCTTT.

As concerns this clone: Other DNA sequences from this sample encode an identical CDR3 as well. CDR3 loop: CASSLLAGGTGELFF. The CDR3, as DNA: TGTGCCAGCAGCTTACTAGCGGGAGGGACCGGGGAGCTGTTTTTT. The rearrangement joins TRBV7-6 to TRBJ2-2; 12 nucleotides agree with TRBD2. Germline CDR1 is SGHVS and CDR2 is FNYEAQ. With V trimmed by 2 bases and J by 5 bases, 0 bases remained unmatched. The CDR3 length is 15 residues.

The V call is TRBV15, the J call TRBJ1-1; no firm D call. Trimming stripped 0 bases from V and 5 bases from J, with 7 bases between. CDR1 is LNHNV and CDR2 is YYDKDF in the germline V gene (reference sequence). CDR3 length: 13 amino acids. CDR3 sequence reads: CATSRERLTEAFF. DNA of the CDR3: TGTGCCACCAGCAGAGAGCGGTTGACTGAAGCTTTCTTT.

The V call is TRBV29-1, the J call TRBJ2-4; D possibly matches TRBD1 or TRBD2 (6 bases each). The length of the CDR3 is 11 residues. CDR1 is SQVTM, CDR2 ANQGSEA, per germline. V lost 6 bases, J lost 8 bases, and 11 bases lay in between. CDR3 in DNA: TGCAGCGTAGAGGGGGGCGACATTCAGTACTTC. Translated, it gives CSVEGGDIQYF. The full variable domain, its missing parts supplied by reference TRBV29-1 and TRBJ2-4, is SAVISQKPSRDICQRGTSLTIQCQVDSQVTMMFWYRQQPGQSLTLIATANQGSEATYESGFVIDKFPISRPNLTFSTLTVSNMSPEDSSIYLCSVEGGDIQYFGAGTRLSVL.

V and J are TRBV6-6 and TRBJ1-1; 7 positions match TRBD1. CDR3 size: 14 residues. Germline loops: CDR1 MNHNY, CDR2 SVGAGI (reference sequence). The junction had 8 bases not matched to a gene; V was cut back by 6 bases and J by 4 bases. The CDR3 loop is CASSPRGQGTEAFF. In DNA, the CDR3 is TGTGCCAGCAGCCCGAGGGGGCAAGGCACTGAAGCTTTCTTT.

The chain links TRBV23-1 to TRBJ2-3; TRBD2 aligns across 9 bases. TRBV23-1 counts as an open reading frame of uncertain function. The V and J ends lost 2 bases and 0 bases, in that order; junction bases with no gene match: 6. The CDR3 contains 17 residues. CDR3 loop: CASSQHLAGISTDTQYF. The CDR3 nucleotides are TGCGCCAGCAGTCAACACCTAGCGGGGATTAGCACAGATACGCAGTATTTT.

In its sample, this clone was seen once. The chain couples TRBV27 to TRBJ2-1, with TRBD2 matching 9 bases. The V gene end was trimmed by 4 bases and the J gene end by 5 bases; junction bases not matched to a gene: 6. Germline CDR1 MNHEY, CDR2 SMNVEV (reference sequence). This CDR3 has 15 residues. CDR3 DNA sequence: TGTGCCAGCAGTTCCCTGGCGGGAGGGGACAATGAGCAGTTCTTC. This sequence encodes CASSSLAGGDNEQFF.

The chain uses TRBV27 and TRBJ1-2; 9 bases are a match to TRBD1. The junction had 6 bases not matched to a gene; V was cut back by 6 bases and J by 4 bases. The CDR3 totals 14 residues. Looked up from germline, CDR1 is MNHEY and CDR2 is SMNVEV (reference sequence). This CDR3 reads CASRRGDRVYGYTF. Written as DNA, the CDR3 is TGTGCCAGCAGAAGAGGGGACAGGGTCTATGGCTACACCTTC.

The chain couples TRBV28 to TRBJ1-5, with a tentative D call TRBD1 (6 bases). The ends were cut back, 5 bases at V and 9 bases at J, with 17 bases in the middle. The CDR3 spans 14 residues. CDR1 MDHEN and CDR2 SYDVKM come from the germline V gene. This CDR3 is CASSLRGGIGPQHF. In DNA, the CDR3 is TGTGCCAGCAGTCTACGGGGGGGCATCGGGCCCCAGCATTTT. Combining the CDR3 with reference TRBV28 and TRBJ1-5 gives the whole variable domain DVKVTQSSRYLVKRTGEKVFLECVQDMDHENMFWYRQDPGLGLRLIYFSYDVKMKEKGDIPEGYSVSREKKERFSLILESASTNQTSMYLCASSLRGGIGPQHFGDGTRLSIL.

The V call is TRBV19, the J call TRBJ1-4; TRBD1 agrees at 7 bases. The germline CDR1 and CDR2 sequences are LNHDA and SQIVND (reference sequence). The CDR3 runs 14 residues. The J segment lost 10 bases and the V segment lost 6 bases, leaving 11 bases of the junction unmatched. The CDR3 bases are TGTGCCAGTAGAGAAGGACAGGTTTTAGGAAAACTGTTTTTT. It codes for CASREGQVLGKLFF.

A note on this clone: The same CDR3 is also encoded by other DNA sequences in this sample. The chain joins TRBV2 to TRBJ2-3; D ambiguous. V was pared by 4 bases and J by 2 bases, with 7 bases between. This CDR3 spans 13 amino acids. Germline values: CDR1 SNHLY, CDR2 FYNNEI. The CDR3 DNA follows: TGTGCCAGCAGTGGACTCGTCACAGATACGCAGTATTTT. Translated: CASSGLVTDTQYF. Together with reference TRBV2 and TRBJ2-3, the CDR3 gives the full variable domain: EPEVTQTPSHQVTQMGQEVILRCVPISNHLYFYWYRQILGQKVEFLVSFYNNEISEKSEIFDDQFSVERPDGSNFTLKIRSTKLEDSAMYFCASSGLVTDTQYFGPGTRLTVL.

The rearrangement joins TRBV11-3 to TRBJ2-3, with D possibly matching TRBD2 (6 bases). Germline CDR1 and CDR2: SGHNT and YENEEA. The CDR3 is 15 residues long. V was cut by 5 bases and J by 4 bases, with 16 bases left in between. CDR3 nucleotide sequence: TGTGCCAGCAGCACAAGCGCGGGGAGGCCAGATACGCAGTATTTT. This encodes CASSTSAGRPDTQYF.

The chain employs TRBV6-5 and TRBJ1-4; unclear D gene. V lost 4 bases and J lost 4, with 13 bases in between. The V gene's germline CDR1 is MNHEY and CDR2 SVGAGI. The CDR3 has 15 residues. The CDR3: CASSFLDSYNEKLFF. In DNA, the CDR3 is TGTGCCAGCAGTTTCCTGGACTCTTATAATGAAAAACTGTTTTTT.

J is TRBJ2-3 and V is TRBV2; 8 nucleotides match TRBD2. V was clipped by 7 bases and J by 0 bases; unmatched bases: 9. The CDR3 totals 16 residues. Per germline, CDR1 SNHLY and CDR2 FYNNEI. CDR3 nucleotides: TGTGCCAGCAATGGGGCGGGAGGAAGAAGCACAGATACGCAGTATTTT. Translating it yields CASNGAGGRSTDTQYF.

V gene TRBV5-1 combines with J gene TRBJ2-1; 10 nucleotides agree with TRBD2. The CDR3 extends over 18 amino acids. The J segment lost 4 bases and the V segment lost 5 bases, leaving 15 bases of the junction unmatched. CDR1 SGHRS and CDR2 YFSETQ come from the germline V gene. CDR3 amino acids: CASSSRTSGAPKYNEQFF. CDR3 coding DNA: TGCGCCAGCAGTTCACGGACTAGCGGAGCCCCAAAATACAATGAGCAGTTCTTC.

This clone was counted once. J is TRBJ1-4 and V is TRBV27; no clear D. The CDR3 runs 15 residues. From germline, CDR1 is MNHEY and CDR2 SMNVEV (reference sequence). Between the trimmed V and J ends, which lost 5 bases and 7 bases, there was a span of 17 bases. The chain's CDR3 is CASSRGQVGGEKLFF. In DNA form, the CDR3 reads TGTGCCAGCAGTAGAGGTCAGGTTGGCGGTGAAAAACTGTTTTTT.